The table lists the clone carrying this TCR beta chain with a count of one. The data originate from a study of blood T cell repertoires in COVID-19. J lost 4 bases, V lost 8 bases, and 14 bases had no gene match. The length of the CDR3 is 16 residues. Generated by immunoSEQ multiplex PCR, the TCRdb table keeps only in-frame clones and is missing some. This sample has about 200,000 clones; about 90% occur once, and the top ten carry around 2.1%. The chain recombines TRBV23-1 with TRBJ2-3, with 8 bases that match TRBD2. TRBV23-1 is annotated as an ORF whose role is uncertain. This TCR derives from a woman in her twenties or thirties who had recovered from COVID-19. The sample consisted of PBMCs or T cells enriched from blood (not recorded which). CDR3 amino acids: CASRLDGRAGPDTQYF. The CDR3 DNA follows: TGCGCCAGCCGCTTAGACGGGAGGGCCGGCCCAGATACGCAGTATTTT.